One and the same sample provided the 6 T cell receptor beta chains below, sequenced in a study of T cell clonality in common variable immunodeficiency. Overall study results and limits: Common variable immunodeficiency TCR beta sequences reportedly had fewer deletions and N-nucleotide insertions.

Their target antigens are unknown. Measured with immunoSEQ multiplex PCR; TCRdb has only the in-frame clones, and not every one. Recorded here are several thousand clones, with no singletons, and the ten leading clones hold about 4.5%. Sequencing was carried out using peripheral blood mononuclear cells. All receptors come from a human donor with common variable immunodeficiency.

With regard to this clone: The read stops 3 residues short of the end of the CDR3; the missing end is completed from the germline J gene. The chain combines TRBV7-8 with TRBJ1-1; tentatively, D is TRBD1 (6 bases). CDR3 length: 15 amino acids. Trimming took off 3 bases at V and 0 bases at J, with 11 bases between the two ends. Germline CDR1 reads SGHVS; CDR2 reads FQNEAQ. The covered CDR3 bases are TGTGCCAGCAGCTTTTCTGGGGGCATGAACACTGAA. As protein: CASSFSGGMNTE. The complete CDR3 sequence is CASSFSGGMNTEAFF.

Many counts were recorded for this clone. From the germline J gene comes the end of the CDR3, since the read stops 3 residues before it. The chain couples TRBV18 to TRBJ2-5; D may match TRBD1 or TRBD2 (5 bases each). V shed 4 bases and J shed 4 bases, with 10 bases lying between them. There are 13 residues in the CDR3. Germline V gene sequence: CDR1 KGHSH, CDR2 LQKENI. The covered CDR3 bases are TGTGCCAGCTCACTCCAGGGAGTAGAGACC. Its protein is CASSLQGVET. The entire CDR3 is CASSLQGVETQYF.

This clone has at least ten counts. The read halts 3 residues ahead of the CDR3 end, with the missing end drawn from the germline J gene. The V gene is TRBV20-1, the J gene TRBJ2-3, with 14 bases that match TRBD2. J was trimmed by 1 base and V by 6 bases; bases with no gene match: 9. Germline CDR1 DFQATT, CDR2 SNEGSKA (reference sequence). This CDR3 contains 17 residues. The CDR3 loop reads CSAQGLAGGPRTDTQYF. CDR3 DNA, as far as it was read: TGCAGTGCCCAAGGACTAGCGGGGGGCCCCCGCACAGATACG.

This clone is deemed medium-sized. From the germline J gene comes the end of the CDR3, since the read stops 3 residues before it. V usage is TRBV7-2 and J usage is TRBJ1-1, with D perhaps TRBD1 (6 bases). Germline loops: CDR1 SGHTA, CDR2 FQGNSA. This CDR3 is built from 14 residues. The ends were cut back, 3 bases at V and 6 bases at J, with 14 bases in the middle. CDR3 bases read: TGTGCCAGCAGCTTCAGGGGAGGGAGCGCTGAA. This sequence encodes CASSFRGGSAE. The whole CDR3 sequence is CASSFRGGSAEAFF.

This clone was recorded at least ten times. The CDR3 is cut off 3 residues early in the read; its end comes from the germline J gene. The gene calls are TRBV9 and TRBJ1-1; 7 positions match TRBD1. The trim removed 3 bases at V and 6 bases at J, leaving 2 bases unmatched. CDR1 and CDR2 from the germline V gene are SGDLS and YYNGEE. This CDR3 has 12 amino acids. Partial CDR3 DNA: TGTGCCAGCAGCGGACAGGGACCTGAA. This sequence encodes CASSGQGPE. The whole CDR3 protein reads CASSGQGPEAFF.

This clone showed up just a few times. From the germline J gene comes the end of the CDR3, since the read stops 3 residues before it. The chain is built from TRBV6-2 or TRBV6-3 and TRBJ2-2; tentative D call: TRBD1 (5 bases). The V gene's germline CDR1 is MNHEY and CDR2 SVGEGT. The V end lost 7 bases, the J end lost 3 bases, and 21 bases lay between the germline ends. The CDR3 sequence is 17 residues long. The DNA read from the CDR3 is TGTGCCAGCAATTTGATCCTTGGGCAGGGCGACACCGGGGAG. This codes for CASNLILGQGDTGE. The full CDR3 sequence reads CASNLILGQGDTGELFF.